Sequencing of this T cell receptor beta chain was carried out in a study of response to subunit inactivated influenza vaccine. Only a few counts were recorded for this clonotype. Germline lookup yields CDR1 DFQATT and CDR2 SNEGSKA (reference sequence). V lost 3 bases, J lost 9 bases, and 8 bases stayed unmatched. This CDR3 region has 15 residues. TCRdb re-analysed the RT-PCR reads in MiXCR, keeping a single row per CDR3 protein. There are about 620,000 distinct CDR3 sequences in the sample; approximately 12% occur only once, and around 9.6% lies in the top ten. The sequencing used PBMCs from blood, collected on the day of vaccination. The chain uses TRBV20-1 and TRBJ2-1; 13 bases are shared with TRBD2. The sequence was obtained from a man aged 45-65 years who received an inactivated influenza vaccine. The CDR3 bases are TGCAGTGCTAGTCAAGGACTAGCGGGAGTGGGTGAGCAGTTCTTC. Translated: CSASQGLAGVGEQFF.